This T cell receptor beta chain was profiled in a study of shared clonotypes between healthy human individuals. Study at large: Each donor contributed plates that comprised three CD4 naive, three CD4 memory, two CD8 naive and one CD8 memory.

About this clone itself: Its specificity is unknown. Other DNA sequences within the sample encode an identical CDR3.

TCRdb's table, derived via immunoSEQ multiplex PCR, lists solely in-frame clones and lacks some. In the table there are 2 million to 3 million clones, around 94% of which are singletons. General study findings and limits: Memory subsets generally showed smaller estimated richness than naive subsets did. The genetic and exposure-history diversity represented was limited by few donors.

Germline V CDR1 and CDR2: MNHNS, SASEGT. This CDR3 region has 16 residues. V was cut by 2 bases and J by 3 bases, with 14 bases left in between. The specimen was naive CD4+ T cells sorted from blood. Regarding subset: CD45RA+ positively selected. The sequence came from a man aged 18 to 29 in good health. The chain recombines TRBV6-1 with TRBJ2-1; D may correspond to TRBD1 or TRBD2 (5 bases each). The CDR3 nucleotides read TGTGCCAGCAGTGAACGGACGGGACGGAGCTACAATGAGCAGTTCTTC. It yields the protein CASSERTGRSYNEQFF.